This TCR beta chain was profiled in a study of blood T cells in healthy people across ages. Study-wide results and caveats: Among long-lived donors, naive CD4+ cells were more numerous and diversity higher than in aged donors. When one million T cells were used, diversity estimates were thought to be underestimates. Older individuals had lower TCR beta diversity per million T cells (the decline was roughly linear).

This clonotype came up a few times. Antigen: not known. Combining a sample-barcoded 5' primer with a J-beta primer mix, a second PCR ran for roughly 7 to 12 cycles. Through a template-switch adaptor with 12 random nucleotides, each cDNA molecule received a tag. In TCRdb, the 5' RACE reads were re-called with MiXCR into one record per CDR3 protein. Among around 1.7 million distinct CDR3 sequences listed, 28% were seen once. This receptor was obtained from a woman between 25 and 40 years old in good health. Material: blood.

CDR3 DNA: TGCGCCAGCAGCTTTTCCCTCAAGGAGGTGGATGAAAAACTGTTTTTT. Translated, it gives CASSFSLKEVDEKLFF. The rearrangement joins TRBV5-1 to TRBJ1-4; no clear D gene. The germline V and J ends were trimmed by 2 bases and 6 bases, with 17 bases remaining between them. This CDR3 contains 16 residues. Germline V CDR1 and CDR2: SGHRS, YFSETQ.